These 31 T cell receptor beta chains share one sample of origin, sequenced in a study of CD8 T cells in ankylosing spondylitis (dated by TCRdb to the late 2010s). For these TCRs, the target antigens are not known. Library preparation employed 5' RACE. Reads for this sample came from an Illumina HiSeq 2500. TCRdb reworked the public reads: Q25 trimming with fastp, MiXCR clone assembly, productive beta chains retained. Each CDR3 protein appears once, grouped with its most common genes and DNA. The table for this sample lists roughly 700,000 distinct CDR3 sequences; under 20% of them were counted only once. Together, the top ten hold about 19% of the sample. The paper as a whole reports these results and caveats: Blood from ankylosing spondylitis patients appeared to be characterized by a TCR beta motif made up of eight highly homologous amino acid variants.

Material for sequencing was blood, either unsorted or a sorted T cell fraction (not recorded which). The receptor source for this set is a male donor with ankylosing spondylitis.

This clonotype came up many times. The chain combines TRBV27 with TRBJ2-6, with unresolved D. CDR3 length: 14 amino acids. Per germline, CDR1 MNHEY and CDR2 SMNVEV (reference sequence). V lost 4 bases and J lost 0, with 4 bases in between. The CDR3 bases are TGTGCCAGCAGTTCCCTCTCTGGGGCCAACGTCCTGACTTTC. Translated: CASSSLSGANVLTF.

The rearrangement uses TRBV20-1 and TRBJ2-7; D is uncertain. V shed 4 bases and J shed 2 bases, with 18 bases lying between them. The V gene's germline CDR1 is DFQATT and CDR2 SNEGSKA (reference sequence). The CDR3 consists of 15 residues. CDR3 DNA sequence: TGCAGTGCTACTGGACCGAGATACGAGCCCTACGAGCAGTACTTC. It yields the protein CSATGPRYEPYEQYF.

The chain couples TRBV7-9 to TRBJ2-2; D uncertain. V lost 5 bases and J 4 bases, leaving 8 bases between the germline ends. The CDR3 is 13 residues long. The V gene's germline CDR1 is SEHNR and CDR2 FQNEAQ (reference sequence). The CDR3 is CASSGSATGELFF. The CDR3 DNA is TGTGCCAGCAGCGGGTCGGCCACCGGGGAGCTGTTTTTT.

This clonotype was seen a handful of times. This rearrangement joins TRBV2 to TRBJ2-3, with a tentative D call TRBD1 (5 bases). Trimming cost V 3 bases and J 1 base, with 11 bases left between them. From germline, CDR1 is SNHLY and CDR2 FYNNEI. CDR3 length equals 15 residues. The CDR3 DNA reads TGTGCCAGCAGTGATGAGCAGGGTGGCACAGATACGCAGTATTTT. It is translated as CASSDEQGGTDTQYF.

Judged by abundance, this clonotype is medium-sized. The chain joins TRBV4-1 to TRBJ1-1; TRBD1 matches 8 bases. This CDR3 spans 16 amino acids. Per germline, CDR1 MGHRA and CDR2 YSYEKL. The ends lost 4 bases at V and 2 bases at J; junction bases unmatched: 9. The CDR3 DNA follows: TGCGCCAGCAGCCCCCACGGACAGGGATATAACACTGAAGCTTTCTTT. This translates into CASSPHGQGYNTEAFF.

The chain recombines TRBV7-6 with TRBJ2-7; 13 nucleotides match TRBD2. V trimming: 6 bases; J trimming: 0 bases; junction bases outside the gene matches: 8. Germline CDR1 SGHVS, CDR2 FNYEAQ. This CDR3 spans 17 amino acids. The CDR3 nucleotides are TGTGCCAGCAGTCGGACTAGCGGGGGCCAGAGCTCCTACGAGCAGTACTTC. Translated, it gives CASSRTSGGQSSYEQYF.

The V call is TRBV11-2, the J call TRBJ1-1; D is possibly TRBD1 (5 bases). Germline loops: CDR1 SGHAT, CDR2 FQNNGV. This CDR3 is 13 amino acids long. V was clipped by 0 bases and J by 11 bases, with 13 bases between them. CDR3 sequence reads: CASSLEQDRTAFF. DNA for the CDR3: TGTGCCAGCAGCTTAGAACAGGATCGTACGGCTTTCTTT.

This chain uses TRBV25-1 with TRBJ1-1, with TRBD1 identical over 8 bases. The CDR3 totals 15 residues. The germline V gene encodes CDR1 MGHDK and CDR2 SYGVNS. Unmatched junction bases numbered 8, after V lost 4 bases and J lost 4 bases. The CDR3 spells CASSARQGIITEAFF. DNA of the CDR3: TGTGCCAGCAGTGCACGACAGGGGATTATCACTGAAGCTTTCTTT.

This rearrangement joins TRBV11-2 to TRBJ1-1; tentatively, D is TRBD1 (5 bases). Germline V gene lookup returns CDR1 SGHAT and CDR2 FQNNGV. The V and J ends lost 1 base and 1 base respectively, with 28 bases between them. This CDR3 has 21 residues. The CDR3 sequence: CASSLGGPTYRNPPPNTEAFF. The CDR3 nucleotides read TGTGCCAGCAGCTTAGGGGGCCCGACCTACAGAAATCCACCCCCGAACACTGAAGCTTTCTTT.

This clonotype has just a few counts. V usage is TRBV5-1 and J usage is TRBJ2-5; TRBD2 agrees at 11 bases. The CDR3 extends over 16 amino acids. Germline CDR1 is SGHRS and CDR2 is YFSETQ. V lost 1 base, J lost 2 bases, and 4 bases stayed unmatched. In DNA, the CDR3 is TGCGCCAGCAGCTTGCCCCGGACTAGCGGGCAAGAGACCCAGTACTTC. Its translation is CASSLPRTSGQETQYF.

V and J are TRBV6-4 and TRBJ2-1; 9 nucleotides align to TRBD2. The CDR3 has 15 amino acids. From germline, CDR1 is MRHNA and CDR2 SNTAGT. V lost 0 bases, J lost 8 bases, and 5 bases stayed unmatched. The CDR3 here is CASSDSLAGRDEQFF. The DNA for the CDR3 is TGTGCCAGCAGTGACTCCCTAGCGGGAAGGGATGAGCAGTTCTTC.

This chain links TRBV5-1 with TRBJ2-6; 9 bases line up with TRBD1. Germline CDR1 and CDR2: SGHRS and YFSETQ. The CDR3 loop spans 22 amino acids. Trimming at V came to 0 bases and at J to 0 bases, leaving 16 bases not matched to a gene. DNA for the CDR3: TGCGCCAGCAGCTTGGGGGATCCACGGACAGGGGCACTAATCTCTGGGGCCAACGTCCTGACTTTC. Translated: CASSLGDPRTGALISGANVLTF.

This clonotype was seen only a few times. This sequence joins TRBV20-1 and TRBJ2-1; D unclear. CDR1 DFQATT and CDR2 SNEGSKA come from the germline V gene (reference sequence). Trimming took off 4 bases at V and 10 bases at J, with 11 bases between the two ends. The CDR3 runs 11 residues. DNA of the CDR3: TGCAGTGCTATGGCGGAATTCGAGCAGTTCTTC. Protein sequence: CSAMAEFEQFF.

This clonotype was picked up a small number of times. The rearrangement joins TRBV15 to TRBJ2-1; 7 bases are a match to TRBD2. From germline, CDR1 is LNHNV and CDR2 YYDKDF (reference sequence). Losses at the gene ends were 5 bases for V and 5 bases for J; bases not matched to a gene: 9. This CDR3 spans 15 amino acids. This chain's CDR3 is CATSPGGRRDNEQFF. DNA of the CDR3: TGTGCCACCAGCCCGGGGGGTAGGCGGGACAATGAGCAGTTCTTC.

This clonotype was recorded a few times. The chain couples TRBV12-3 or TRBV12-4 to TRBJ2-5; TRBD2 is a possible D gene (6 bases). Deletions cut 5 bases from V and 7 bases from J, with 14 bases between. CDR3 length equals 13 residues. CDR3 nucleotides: TGTGCCAGCAGTCACTACCCGGAGGGGACCCAGTACTTC. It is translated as CASSHYPEGTQYF.

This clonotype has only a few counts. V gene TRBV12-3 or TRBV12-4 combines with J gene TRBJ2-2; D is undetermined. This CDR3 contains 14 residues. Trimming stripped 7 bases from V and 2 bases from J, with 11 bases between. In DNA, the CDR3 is TGTGCCAGCACCCCCGACACAAACACCGGGGAGCTGTTTTTT. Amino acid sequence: CASTPDTNTGELFF.

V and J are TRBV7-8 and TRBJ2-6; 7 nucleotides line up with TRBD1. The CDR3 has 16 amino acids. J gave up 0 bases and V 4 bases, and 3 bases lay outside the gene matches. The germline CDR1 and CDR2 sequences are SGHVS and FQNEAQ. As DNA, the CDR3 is TGTGCCAGCAGCTCGGGGACAGCCTCTGGGGCCAACGTCCTGACTTTC. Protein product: CASSSGTASGANVLTF.

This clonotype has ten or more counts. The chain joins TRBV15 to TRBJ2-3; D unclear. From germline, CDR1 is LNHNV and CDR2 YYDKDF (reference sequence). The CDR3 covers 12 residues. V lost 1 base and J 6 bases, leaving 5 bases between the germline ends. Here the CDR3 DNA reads TGTGCCACCAGCAGAGTGGGGGATACGCAGTATTTT. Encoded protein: CATSRVGDTQYF.

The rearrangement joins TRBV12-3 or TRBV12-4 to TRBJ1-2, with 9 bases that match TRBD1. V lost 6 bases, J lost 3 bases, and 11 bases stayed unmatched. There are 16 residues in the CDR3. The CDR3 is CASSQGQGRRDYGYTF. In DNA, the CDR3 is TGTGCCAGCAGCCAAGGACAGGGGCGACGGGACTATGGCTACACCTTC.

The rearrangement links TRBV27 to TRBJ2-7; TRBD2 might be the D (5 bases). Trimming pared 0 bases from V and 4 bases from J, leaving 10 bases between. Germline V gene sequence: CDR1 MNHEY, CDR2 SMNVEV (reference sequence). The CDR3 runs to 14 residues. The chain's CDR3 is CASSLSFGVYEQYF. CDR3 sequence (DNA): TGTGCCAGCAGTTTATCTTTCGGGGTTTACGAGCAGTACTTC.

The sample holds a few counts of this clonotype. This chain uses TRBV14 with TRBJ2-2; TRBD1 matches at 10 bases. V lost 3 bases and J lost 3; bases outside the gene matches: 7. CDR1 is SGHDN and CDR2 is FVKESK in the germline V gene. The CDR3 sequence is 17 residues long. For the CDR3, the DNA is TGTGCCAGCAGCCACCCGGGACAGGGGATGGACACCGGGGAGCTGTTTTTT. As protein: CASSHPGQGMDTGELFF.

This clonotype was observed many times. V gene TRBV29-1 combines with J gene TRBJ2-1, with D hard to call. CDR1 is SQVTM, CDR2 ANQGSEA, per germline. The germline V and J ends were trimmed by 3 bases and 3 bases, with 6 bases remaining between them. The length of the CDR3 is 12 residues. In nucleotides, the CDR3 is TGCAGCGTTGATGACAACTACAATGAGCAGTTCTTC. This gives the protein CSVDDNYNEQFF.

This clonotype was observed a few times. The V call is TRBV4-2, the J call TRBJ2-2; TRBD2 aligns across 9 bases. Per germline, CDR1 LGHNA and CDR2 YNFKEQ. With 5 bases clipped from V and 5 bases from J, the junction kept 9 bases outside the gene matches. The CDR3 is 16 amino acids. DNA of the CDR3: TGTGCCAGCAGCTCTGTATACCTAGCGGGGACCGGGGAGCTGTTTTTT. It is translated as CASSSVYLAGTGELFF.

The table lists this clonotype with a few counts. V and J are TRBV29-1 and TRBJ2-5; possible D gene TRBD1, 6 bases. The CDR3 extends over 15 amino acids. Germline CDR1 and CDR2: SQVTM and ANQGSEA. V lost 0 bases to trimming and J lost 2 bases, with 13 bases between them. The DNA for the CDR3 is TGCAGCGTTGAAGATCCTCGAGGGGGACAAGAGACCCAGTACTTC. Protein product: CSVEDPRGGQETQYF.

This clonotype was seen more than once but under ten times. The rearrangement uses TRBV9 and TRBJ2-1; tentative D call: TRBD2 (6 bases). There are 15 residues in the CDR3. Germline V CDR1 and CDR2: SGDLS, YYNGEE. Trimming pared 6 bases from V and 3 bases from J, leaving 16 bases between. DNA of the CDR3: TGTGCCAGCACTCCCGCTAGCGAAGTCTACAATGAGCAGTTCTTC. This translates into CASTPASEVYNEQFF.

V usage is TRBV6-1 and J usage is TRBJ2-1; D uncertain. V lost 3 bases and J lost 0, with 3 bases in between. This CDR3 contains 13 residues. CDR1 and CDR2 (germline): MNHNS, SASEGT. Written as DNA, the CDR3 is TGTGCCAGCAGTGAGCGCTCCTACAATGAGCAGTTCTTC. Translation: CASSERSYNEQFF.

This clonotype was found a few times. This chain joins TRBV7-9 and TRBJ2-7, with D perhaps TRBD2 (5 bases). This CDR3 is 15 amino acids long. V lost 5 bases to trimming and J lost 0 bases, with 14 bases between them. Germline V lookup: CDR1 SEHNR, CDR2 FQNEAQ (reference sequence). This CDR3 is CASSGPGTDSYEQYF. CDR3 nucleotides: TGTGCCAGCAGCGGTCCGGGAACAGACTCCTACGAGCAGTACTTC. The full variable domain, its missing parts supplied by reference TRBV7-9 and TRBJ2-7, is DTGVSQNPRHKITKRGQNVTFRCDPISEHNRLYWYRQTLGQGPEFLTYFQNEAQLEKSRLLSDRFSAERPKGSFSTLEIQRTEQGDSAMYLCASSGPGTDSYEQYFGPGTRLTVT.

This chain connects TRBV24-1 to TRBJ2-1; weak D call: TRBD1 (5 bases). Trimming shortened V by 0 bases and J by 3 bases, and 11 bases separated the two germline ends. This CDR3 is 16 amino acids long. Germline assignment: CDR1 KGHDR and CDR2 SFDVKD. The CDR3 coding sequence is TGTGCCACCAGTGATTTGGGGGCCGAGAACTACAATGAGCAGTTCTTC. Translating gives CATSDLGAENYNEQFF.

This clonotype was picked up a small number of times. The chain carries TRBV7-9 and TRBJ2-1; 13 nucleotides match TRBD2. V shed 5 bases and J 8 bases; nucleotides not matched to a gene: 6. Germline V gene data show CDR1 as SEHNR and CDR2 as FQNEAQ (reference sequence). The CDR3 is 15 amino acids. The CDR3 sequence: CASSKGLAGVDEQFF. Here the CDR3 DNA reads TGTGCCAGCAGCAAAGGACTAGCGGGAGTGGATGAGCAGTTCTTC.

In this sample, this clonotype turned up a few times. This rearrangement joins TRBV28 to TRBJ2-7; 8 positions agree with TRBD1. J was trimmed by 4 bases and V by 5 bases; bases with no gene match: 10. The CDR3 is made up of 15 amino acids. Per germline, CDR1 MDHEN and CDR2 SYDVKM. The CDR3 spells CASSPIPGQAYEQYF. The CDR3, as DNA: TGTGCCAGCAGTCCAATCCCGGGACAGGCTTACGAGCAGTACTTC. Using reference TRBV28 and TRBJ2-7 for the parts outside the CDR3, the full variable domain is DVKVTQSSRYLVKRTGEKVFLECVQDMDHENMFWYRQDPGLGLRLIYFSYDVKMKEKGDIPEGYSVSREKKERFSLILESASTNQTSMYLCASSPIPGQAYEQYFGPGTRLTVT.

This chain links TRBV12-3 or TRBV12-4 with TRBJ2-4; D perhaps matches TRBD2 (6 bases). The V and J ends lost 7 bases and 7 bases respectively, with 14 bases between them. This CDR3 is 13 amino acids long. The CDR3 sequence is CASTWEEGNIQYF. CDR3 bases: TGTGCCAGCACCTGGGAGGAGGGGAACATTCAGTACTTC.